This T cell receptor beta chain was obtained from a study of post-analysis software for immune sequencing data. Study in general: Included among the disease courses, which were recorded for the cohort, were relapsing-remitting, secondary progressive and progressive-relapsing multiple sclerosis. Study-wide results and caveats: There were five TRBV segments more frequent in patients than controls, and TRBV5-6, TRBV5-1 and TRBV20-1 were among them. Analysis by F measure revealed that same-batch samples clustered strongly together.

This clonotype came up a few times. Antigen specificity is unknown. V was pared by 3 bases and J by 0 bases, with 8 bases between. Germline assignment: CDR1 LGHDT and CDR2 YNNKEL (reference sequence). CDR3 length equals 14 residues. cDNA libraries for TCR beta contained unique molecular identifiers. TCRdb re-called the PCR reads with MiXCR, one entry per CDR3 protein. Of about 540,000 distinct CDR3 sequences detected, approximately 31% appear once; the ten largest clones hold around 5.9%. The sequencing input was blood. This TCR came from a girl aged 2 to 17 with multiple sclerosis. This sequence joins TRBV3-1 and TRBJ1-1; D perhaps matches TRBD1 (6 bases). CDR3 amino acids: CASSHGQLNTEAFF. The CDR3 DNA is TGTGCCAGCAGCCATGGACAGTTGAACACTGAAGCTTTCTTT.